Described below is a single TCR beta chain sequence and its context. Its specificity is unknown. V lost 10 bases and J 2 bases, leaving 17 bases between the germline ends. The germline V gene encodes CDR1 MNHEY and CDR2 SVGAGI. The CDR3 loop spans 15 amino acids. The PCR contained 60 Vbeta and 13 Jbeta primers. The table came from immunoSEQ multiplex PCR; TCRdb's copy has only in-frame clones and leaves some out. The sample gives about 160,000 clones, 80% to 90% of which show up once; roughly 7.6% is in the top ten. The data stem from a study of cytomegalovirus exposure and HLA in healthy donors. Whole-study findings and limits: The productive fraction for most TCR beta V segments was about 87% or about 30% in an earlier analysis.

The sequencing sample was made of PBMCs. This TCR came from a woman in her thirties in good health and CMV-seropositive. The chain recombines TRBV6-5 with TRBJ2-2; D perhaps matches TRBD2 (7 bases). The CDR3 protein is CATHWGGHNTGELFF. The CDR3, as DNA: TGTGCCACCCACTGGGGGGGGCATAACACCGGGGAGCTGTTTTTT.